Listed here is a single TCR beta chain. Its specificity is unknown. This entry comes from a study of T cell responses to AZD1222 COVID-19 vaccine. Findings of the study overall: White British people made up most donors, females outnumbered males, and clonal diversity was possibly underestimated. With two AZD1222 doses given, Spike-specific TCR breadth and depth both rose.

Generated by immunoSEQ multiplex PCR, the TCRdb table keeps only in-frame clones and is missing some. The sample contains 150,000 to 200,000 clones, about 92% of which appear only once. The clonotype was recovered from an adult who received the MenACWY meningococcal vaccine as a control. The sample here was peripheral blood, taken 28 days after the second dose of the MenACWY control vaccine.

CDR3 residues: CASSQEGLAGVYNEQFF. CDR3 DNA: TGTGCCAGCAGCCAAGAAGGACTAGCGGGAGTGTACAATGAGCAGTTCTTC. The chain uses TRBV3-1 (or the pseudogene TRBV3-2) and TRBJ2-1, with 13 bases that match TRBD2. Germline values: CDR1 LGHDT, CDR2 YNNKEL (reference sequence). V was clipped by 0 bases and J by 4 bases; unmatched bases: 3. The CDR3 runs to 17 residues.